Listed below are T cell receptor beta chains from one sample, sequenced in a study of blood T cell repertoires in COVID-19. TCRdb's copy holds only in-frame clones and misses some; the assay was immunoSEQ multiplex PCR. Of under 200,000 clones in the sample, less than 90% were seen once. The material sequenced was peripheral blood. These receptors originate from a man in his sixties with acute or convalescent COVID-19. CDR3s include the opening cysteine and the closing phenylalanine or tryptophan. D genes are given only for firm matches. Rows give clone size only sometimes, using once, few, many, or a class for an expanded clone.

>many|TRBD1|TRBV4-3|TRBJ2-6
TGCGCCAGCAGCCATTACCGGACAGGGGGTGCTGGGGCCAACGTCCTGACTTTC
CASSHYRTGGAGANVLTF
>.|.|TRBV21-1|TRBJ2-3
TGTGCCAGCAGCAAAGTTCCCTCGGATACGCAGTATTTT
CASSKVPSDTQYF
>.|.|TRBV5-1|TRBJ1-5
TGCGCCAGCAGCTTCTCTTCGGGGGACGGGAATCAGCCCCAGCATTTT
CASSFSSGDGNQPQHF
>.|TRBD1|TRBV6-6|TRBJ2-1
TGTGCCAGCAGTTACTCTGAAGCAGGACAGGGGCATGAGCAGTTCTTC
CASSYSEAGQGHEQFF
>.|.|TRBV24-1|TRBJ1-2
TGTGCCACCAGTGCTCCGGGGGAGGGGAGTGGCTACACCTTC
CATSAPGEGSGYTF
>.|.|TRBV28|TRBJ2-7
TGTGCCAGCGAAGACAGCTCCTACGAGCAGTACTTC
CASEDSSYEQYF
>once|.|TRBV5-8|TRBJ1-1
TGTGCCAGCAGATTCCCCGGGGGATTGTGGGCTTTCTTT
CASRFPGGLWAFF
>few|.|TRBV5-1|TRBJ1-1
TGCGCCAGCACCTACAGGGAGAACACTGAAGCTTTCTTT
CASTYRENTEAFF
>.|.|TRBV10-3|TRBJ1-1
TGTGCCATCAGTGAGACAGGGCACTCGGCTTTCTTT
CAISETGHSAFF
>.|TRBD1|TRBV7-8|TRBJ2-1
TGTGCCAGCAGCCAAAGACAGGGGTCGAAGTTCTTC
CASSQRQGSKFF
>.|TRBD1|TRBV6-5|TRBJ1-5
TGTGCCAGCAGTTACTCACCCCAACAGGGGCATCAGCCCCAGCATTTT
CASSYSPQQGHQPQHF
>once|TRBD1|TRBV18|TRBJ1-1
TGTGCCAGCTCAACCCTTCCGGGACAGGGGAACACTGAAGCTTTCTTT
CASSTLPGQGNTEAFF
>.|TRBD1|TRBV5-1|TRBJ1-1
TGCGCCAGCAGCAAGGGACAGTTCCCTGAAGCTTTCTTT
CASSKGQFPEAFF
>.|.|TRBV11-2|TRBJ1-6
TGTGCCAGCAGCCCACCCCAGGGGCTTAATTCACCCCTCCACTTT
CASSPPQGLNSPLHF
>.|TRBD1|TRBV6-2/TRBV6-3|TRBJ1-1
TGTGCCAGCAGTTACAAGCCAGGGGGGAACACTGAAGCTTTCTTT
CASSYKPGGNTEAFF
>once|TRBD2|TRBV7-2|TRBJ2-7
TGTGCCAGCAGCCGCATTTGGACTACCCCGGGAGGGGAGCAGTACTTC
CASSRIWTTPGGEQYF
>.|.|TRBV30|TRBJ1-2
TGTGCCTGGACCGTGAACTATGGCTACACCTTC
CAWTVNYGYTF
>.|TRBD2|TRBV19|TRBJ2-4
TGTGCCAGTAGTCCTCGGGGGAGCGGGAGTTCCAAAAACATTCAGTACTTC
CASSPRGSGSSKNIQYF
>.|TRBD1|TRBV30|TRBJ1-6
TGTGCCTGGAGTCCGGGGACAGGTTATAATTCACCCCTCCACTTT
CAWSPGTGYNSPLHF
>.|TRBD2|TRBV11-2|TRBJ2-1
TGTGCCAGCAGCTTTAGCGGGAGGGCCTCTATGTGGGATGAGCAGTTCTTC
CASSFSGRASMWDEQFF
>.|.|TRBV5-1|TRBJ1-2
TGCGCCAGCAGCTTGACCACGGTGAACTATGGCTACACCTTC
CASSLTTVNYGYTF
>once|TRBD1|TRBV6-5|TRBJ1-5
TGTGCCAGCAGATATGACAGGGGTGGGGGTCAGCCCCAGCATTTT
CASRYDRGGGQPQHF
>.|.|TRBV12-3/TRBV12-4|TRBJ1-2
TGTGCCATCGCGAGCCGAACCAACTATGGCTACACCTTC
CAIASRTNYGYTF
>few|.|TRBV19|TRBJ2-3
TGTGCCAGTAGGACTCTCGGACAGCTTACAGGAGATACGCAGTATTTT
CASRTLGQLTGDTQYF
>.|TRBD1|TRBV5-1|TRBJ1-2
TGCGCCAGCAGCGTGACAGGGAGCTCCTATGGCTACACCTTC
CASSVTGSSYGYTF
>.|.|TRBV10-3|TRBJ2-1
TGTGCCATCAGTGAGTCGGGCGGAGGGTCCTACAATGAGCAGTTCTTC
CAISESGGGSYNEQFF
>once|TRBD1|TRBV27|TRBJ1-5
TGTGCCAGCAGTCCATTCTCAGGGGGCAGGAGCAATCAGCCCCAGCATTTT
CASSPFSGGRSNQPQHF
>.|TRBD1|TRBV2|TRBJ2-3
TGTGCCAGCAGTACTACAGGGGCAGATACGCAGTATTTT
CASSTTGADTQYF
>.|.|TRBV27|TRBJ2-2
TGTGCCAGCAGTTTTGGTCAGGGGAGTGTCACCGGGGAGCTGTTTTTT
CASSFGQGSVTGELFF
>.|TRBD1|TRBV15|TRBJ1-2
TGTGCCACCAGCAGGGGCCCCGACAGGGTGAGGGGCTACACCTTC
CATSRGPDRVRGYTF
>.|.|TRBV30|TRBJ1-5
TGTGCCTGGAGTCTAGGGGGTGGTAATCAGCCCCAGCATTTT
CAWSLGGGNQPQHF
>.|.|TRBV29-1|TRBJ1-1
TGCAGCGTTGTGGCGGACAGCTCCTACACTGAAGCTTTCTTT
CSVVADSSYTEAFF
>.|.|TRBV27|TRBJ1-2
TGTGCCAGCAAAGCTAGGGGTCATGGCTACACCTTC
CASKARGHGYTF
>.|TRBD1|TRBV9|TRBJ2-1
TGTGCCAGCAGCTCTATCGCAGGGGGCTCCTACAATGAGCAGTTCTTC
CASSSIAGGSYNEQFF
>.|.|TRBV6-4|TRBJ2-3
TGTGCCAGCAGTGACTACCGACAGACTACGCAGTATTTT
CASSDYRQTTQYF
>.|.|TRBV24-1|TRBJ1-1
TGTGCCACCAGATCAGGGTGGAGTATGAACACTGAAGCTTTCTTT
CATRSGWSMNTEAFF
>.|TRBD1|TRBV2|TRBJ2-2
TGTGCCAGCAGTGAAGACAGGGGGACCGGGGAGCTGTTTTTT
CASSEDRGTGELFF
>once|TRBD1|TRBV19|TRBJ1-2
TGTGCCACCGACACTACAGGGGACGGGAACTATGGCTACACCTTC
CATDTTGDGNYGYTF
>.|TRBD2|TRBV11-2|TRBJ2-3
TGTGCCAGCAGCCTAGCGGGAGTCACAGATACGCAGTATTTT
CASSLAGVTDTQYF
>.|.|TRBV6-2/TRBV6-3|TRBJ1-1
TGTGCCAGCAGCCGCGGGCCAGGGAGGGCCGCGGAAGCTTTCTTT
CASSRGPGRAAEAFF
>.|.|TRBV7-3|TRBJ1-1
TGTGCCAGCAGCTTTGACAAGAACACTGAAGCTTTCTTT
CASSFDKNTEAFF
>.|TRBD1|TRBV6-5|TRBJ1-4
TGTGCCAGCAGTTACCTCCAGGGGGCGAATGAAAAACTGTTTTTT
CASSYLQGANEKLFF
>.|TRBD1|TRBV6-1|TRBJ1-2
TGTGCCAGCAGTGAAGGACAGGGCAACTATGGCTACACCTTC
CASSEGQGNYGYTF
>.|.|TRBV6-1|TRBJ1-2
TGTGCCAGCAGTGAAGGGGGGGAGGGCTACACCTTC
CASSEGGEGYTF
>.|TRBD1|TRBV5-1|TRBJ1-4
TGCGCCAGCAGCTTGGGACAGGGAGCTAATGAAAAACTGTTTTTT
CASSLGQGANEKLFF
>.|.|TRBV3-1/TRBV3-2|TRBJ1-5
TGTGCCAGCAGCCAAGATCGGGATGAGCCCCAGCATTTT
CASSQDRDEPQHF
>.|.|TRBV27|TRBJ1-4
TGTGCCAGCAGTTGGGCAGGGGACAATGAAAAACTGTTTTTT
CASSWAGDNEKLFF
>.|.|TRBV5-5|TRBJ1-2
TGTGCCAGCATTCAAGGGGCTGGCTATGGCTACACCTTC
CASIQGAGYGYTF
>.|TRBD1|TRBV29-1|TRBJ1-4
TGCAGCGGAACCGGGACAGGGGAGGATGAAAAACTGTTTTTT
CSGTGTGEDEKLFF
>.|.|TRBV19|TRBJ2-7
TGTGCCAGTAGCGCCGTTGGGGCAGGGGGGTCCGAGCAGTACTTC
CASSAVGAGGSEQYF
>.|.|TRBV2|TRBJ2-3
TGTGCCAGCAGTTTCACAGAGACAGATACGCAGTATTTT
CASSFTETDTQYF